One and the same sample provided the 3 T cell receptor beta chains below, sequenced in a study of spatial heterogeneity in lung cancer. TCRdb re-derived calls from the 5' RACE reads in MiXCR, one entry per CDR3 protein. The table shows 35,000 to 55,000 distinct CDR3 sequences, with about 6.5% occurring only once. The time point here: sample taken at primary tumor resection. The sample here was PBMCs, taken at surgery. These receptors were collected from a female donor with early-stage non-small cell lung cancer.

The chain carries TRBV25-1 and TRBJ2-5; D possibly uses TRBD1 or TRBD2 (5 bases each). V was trimmed by 6 bases and J by 5 bases, leaving 10 bases between them. CDR1 is MGHDK and CDR2 is SYGVNS in the germline V gene. The CDR3 contains 12 residues. The CDR3 here is CASSYWGETQYF. The CDR3 bases are TGTGCCAGCAGCTACTGGGGGGAGACCCAGTACTTC.

The sample holds many counts of this clonotype. V usage is TRBV27 and J usage is TRBJ1-1; TRBD1 agrees at 9 bases. The CDR3 spans 15 residues. Per the germline V gene, CDR1 is MNHEY and CDR2 is SMNVEV (reference sequence). Germline trimming cut 6 bases from V and 2 bases from J; bases unmatched to any gene: 7. Here the CDR3 DNA reads TGTGCCAGCAGGGAGAGGACAGGGGTTAACACTGAAGCTTTCTTT. It specifies CASRERTGVNTEAFF.

This clonotype was seen at least ten times. The rearrangement uses TRBV7-9 and TRBJ1-5; D is perhaps TRBD1 (6 bases). V was cut by 1 base and J by 5 bases, with 15 bases left in between. The CDR3 runs to 16 residues. Germline CDR1 SEHNR, CDR2 FQNEAQ (reference sequence). DNA of the CDR3: TGTGCCAGCAGCTTAGAAGCAGGACAGAGATATCAGCCCCAGCATTTT. Translating it yields CASSLEAGQRYQPQHF.